Listed below are T cell receptor beta chains from one sample, sequenced in a study of regulatory T cells in long-lasting Graves disease. MiXCR, applied by TCRdb to the multiplex PCR reads, yields one record per CDR3 protein. The table lists 300,000 or so distinct CDR3 sequences, around 19% of them singletons, with less than 35% in the top ten. Specimen: peripheral blood mononuclear cells (PBMCs), collected when the disease was refractory, from a patient treated with antithyroid drugs. These receptors came from a female donor with Graves disease. Each CDR3 is given with its conserved first and last residue. D genes are given only for firm matches. Clone size is given for some rows only: seen once, a few or many times, or a class if the clone is expanded.

clone_size d_call cdr3_length j_call v_call cdr3_aa cdr3_nt
many TRBD2 16 TRBJ2-5 TRBV7-9 CASSLRTSGDQETQYF TGTGCCAGCAGCCTCCGGACTAGCGGGGACCAAGAGACCCAGTACTTC
few NA 15 TRBJ2-4 TRBV6-2/TRBV6-3 CASSYSGIAKNIQYF TGTGCCAGCAGTTACTCCGGGATAGCCAAAAACATTCAGTACTTC
many TRBD2 16 TRBJ2-2 TRBV13 CASRTSGSLNTGELFF TGTGCCAGCCGGACTAGCGGGAGCTTAAACACCGGGGAGCTGTTTTTT
few TRBD1 14 TRBJ2-7 TRBV6-1 CASIRQGATYEQYF TGTGCCAGCATTCGTCAGGGGGCAACCTACGAGCAGTACTTC
few TRBD2 19 TRBJ2-7 TRBV7-9 CASSRGLLAGGSSSYEQYF TGTGCCAGCAGCCGGGGACTACTAGCGGGGGGCTCAAGCTCCTACGAGCAGTACTTC
many NA 14 TRBJ2-5 TRBV11-2 CASSLDSRGETQYF TGTGCCAGCAGCTTAGATAGTAGGGGAGAGACCCAGTACTTC
once TRBD2 16 TRBJ2-2 TRBV20-1 CSARGLAGVISGELFF TGCAGTGCTAGGGGATTAGCGGGAGTTATATCCGGGGAGCTGTTTTTT
NA TRBD1 15 TRBJ1-4 TRBV3-1 CASSPSGTGNEKLFF TGTGCCAGCAGCCCATCCGGGACAGGGAATGAAAAACTGTTTTTT
NA NA 13 TRBJ1-1 TRBV7-3 CASSLTKSGEAFF TGTGCCAGCAGCTTAACGAAGTCAGGCGAAGCTTTCTTT
many NA 16 TRBJ1-4 TRBV10-3 CAISERGLRTNEKLFF TGTGCCATCAGTGAACGCGGCCTAAGAACTAATGAAAAACTGTTTTTT
many NA 13 TRBJ1-2 TRBV30 CAWRSSRIDGYTF TGTGCCTGGAGAAGTAGTCGGATTGATGGCTACACCTTC
NA TRBD1 15 TRBJ2-7 TRBV10-3 CAILQGTGVSYEQYF TGTGCCATCCTACAGGGGACAGGGGTCTCCTACGAGCAGTACTTC
few TRBD2 18 TRBJ2-7 TRBV28 CASSFPPSAIAGAREQYF TGTGCCAGCAGTTTTCCCCCCTCTGCCATAGCGGGAGCGAGGGAGCAGTACTTC
NA TRBD1 13 TRBJ1-2 TRBV18 CASSPRQGDGYTF TGTGCCAGCTCACCGCGACAGGGGGATGGCTACACCTTC
many NA 13 TRBJ1-2 TRBV7-9 CASSLKQNYGYTF TGTGCCAGCAGCTTAAAGCAGAACTATGGCTACACCTTC
few NA 17 TRBJ2-2 TRBV12-3/TRBV12-4 CASSYAGTVHYTGELFF TGTGCCAGCAGTTACGCGGGGACAGTACACTACACCGGGGAGCTGTTTTTT
NA TRBD1 17 TRBJ1-2 TRBV5-6 CASSSLRTGETNYGYTF TGTGCCAGCAGTTCGCTACGCACAGGGGAAACTAACTATGGCTACACCTTC
many NA 14 TRBJ1-1 TRBV10-3 CAIRYRQANTEAFF TGTGCCATCAGATATAGACAGGCGAACACTGAAGCTTTCTTT
many NA 14 TRBJ1-2 TRBV30 CAWRGGQHYYGYTF TGTGCCTGGAGGGGAGGACAGCACTACTATGGCTACACCTTC
NA TRBD2 13 TRBJ2-5 TRBV20-1 CSASMSGRETQYF TGCAGTGCTAGTATGAGCGGGAGAGAGACCCAGTACTTC
NA NA 14 TRBJ2-1 TRBV12-3/TRBV12-4 CASSFSREGNEQFF TGTGCCAGCAGTTTCTCTAGAGAGGGCAATGAGCAGTTCTTC
few NA 17 TRBJ2-1 TRBV28 CASSLGSIFGSYNEQFF TGTGCCAGCAGTTTAGGCTCGATTTTCGGCTCCTACAATGAGCAGTTCTTC
many NA 15 TRBJ2-6 TRBV12-3/TRBV12-4 CASSRGFSGANVLTF TGTGCCAGCAGCCGAGGGTTCTCTGGGGCCAACGTCCTGACTTTC
NA NA 13 TRBJ2-5 TRBV7-6 CASSLFLRETQYF TGTGCCAGCAGCTTATTCCTGCGTGAGACCCAGTACTTC
NA NA 16 TRBJ2-7 TRBV30 CAWSVVRGSRPHEQYF TGTGCCTGGAGTGTAGTACGGGGCTCCAGACCCCACGAGCAGTACTTC
many NA 14 TRBJ2-7 TRBV2 CASTKMISGTEQYF TGTGCCAGCACGAAGATGATATCCGGGACGGAGCAGTACTTC
few NA 13 TRBJ1-5 TRBV20-1 CSADDSSNQPQHF TGCAGTGCTGACGACAGTAGCAATCAGCCCCAGCATTTT
NA NA 14 TRBJ2-7 TRBV6-2/TRBV6-3 CASSRQAGSYEQYF TGTGCCAGCAGTCGACAGGCTGGCTCCTACGAGCAGTACTTC
many NA 15 TRBJ1-2 TRBV5-1 CASSEGTTMYYGYTF TGCGCCAGCAGCGAGGGCACTACCATGTACTATGGCTACACCTTC
many NA 14 TRBJ2-7 TRBV11-2 CASSLVSRGWEQYF TGTGCCAGCAGCTTAGTCAGCAGGGGATGGGAGCAGTACTTC
few NA 13 TRBJ1-1 TRBV29-1 CSVVAGPATEAFF TGCAGCGTTGTTGCAGGGCCAGCTACTGAAGCTTTCTTT
NA NA 15 TRBJ2-3 TRBV10-1 CASSEGDRYTDTQYF TGCGCCAGCAGTGAAGGGGACCGGTACACAGATACGCAGTATTTT
many NA 17 TRBJ1-1 TRBV6-5 CASSYSGISHKNTEAFF TGTGCCAGCAGTTACTCAGGGATCAGCCATAAGAACACTGAAGCTTTCTTT
once NA 17 TRBJ2-2 TRBV9 CASSTEWGARDTGELFF TGTGCCAGCAGCACGGAATGGGGGGCCCGGGACACCGGGGAGCTGTTTTTT
many TRBD1 13 TRBJ1-1 TRBV28 CASNQGDNTEAFF TGTGCCAGCAACCAGGGGGATAACACTGAAGCTTTCTTT
few TRBD2 15 TRBJ2-5 TRBV5-4 CASSGGTSGSETQYF TGTGCCAGCAGCGGGGGGACTAGCGGGAGCGAGACCCAGTACTTC
many NA 20 TRBJ1-4 TRBV12-3/TRBV12-4 CASSSPAPGTRRTEEEKLFF TGTGCCAGCAGTTCCCCAGCCCCCGGGACAAGACGAACTGAAGAAGAAAAACTGTTTTTT
many NA 11 TRBJ1-4 TRBV11-2 CASRGNEKLFF TGTGCCAGCAGGGGGAATGAAAAACTGTTTTTT
many NA 20 TRBJ1-2 TRBV7-9 CASSFSGGTPRAPTNYGYTF TGTGCCAGCAGCTTTAGTGGGGGGACACCAAGAGCACCTACGAACTATGGCTACACCTTC
NA NA 14 TRBJ1-1 TRBV3-1 CASSRAGSGTEAFF TGTGCCAGCAGCCGAGCTGGTTCCGGCACTGAAGCTTTCTTT
many TRBD1 14 TRBJ2-7 TRBV6-2/TRBV6-3 CASSYGQASYEQYF TGTGCCAGCAGTTACGGACAGGCGAGCTACGAGCAGTACTTC
NA NA 19 TRBJ2-1 TRBV5-1 CASSFPDSTRTSSYNEQFF TGCGCCAGCAGCTTTCCCGACAGTACACGAACTTCCTCCTACAATGAGCAGTTCTTC
once TRBD2 17 TRBJ2-5 TRBV5-6 CASSLEVAGGLQETQYF TGTGCCAGCAGCTTGGAAGTAGCGGGGGGTCTCCAAGAGACCCAGTACTTC
many TRBD2 15 TRBJ2-7 TRBV6-1 CASNPLAGGPHEQYF TGTGCCAGCAACCCACTAGCGGGGGGGCCTCACGAGCAGTACTTC
many TRBD1 15 TRBJ1-1 TRBV6-1 CASRSTGGWGTEAFF TGTGCCAGCAGGTCAACAGGGGGTTGGGGCACTGAAGCTTTCTTT
many TRBD2 14 TRBJ2-5 TRBV12-3/TRBV12-4 CASSASGGQETQYF TGTGCCAGCAGTGCTAGCGGGGGGCAAGAGACCCAGTACTTC
many NA 15 TRBJ1-6 TRBV9 CASSLRGRADSPLHF TGTGCCAGCAGCCTCAGGGGCAGGGCTGATTCACCCCTCCACTTT
NA NA 15 TRBJ1-1 TRBV7-3 CASSLTWHSNTEAFF TGTGCCAGCAGCTTAACTTGGCACAGCAACACTGAAGCTTTCTTT
many NA 13 TRBJ2-7 TRBV18 CASSPPGTYEQYF TGTGCCAGCTCACCACCCGGGACCTACGAGCAGTACTTC
NA TRBD2 17 TRBJ2-3 TRBV4-3 CASSQEISGGFTDTQYF TGCGCCAGCAGCCAAGAAATCAGCGGGGGGTTCACAGATACGCAGTATTTT
NA NA 14 TRBJ2-1 TRBV11-2 CASSPIAGYNEQFF TGTGCCAGCAGCCCGATTGCAGGGTACAATGAGCAGTTCTTC
NA NA 16 TRBJ1-2 TRBV6-6 CASSYRTGTGNYGYTF TGTGCCAGCAGTTATCGGACCGGGACTGGGAACTATGGCTACACCTTC
many NA 13 TRBJ2-7 TRBV11-3 CASSSRPTGEQYF TGTGCCAGCAGCTCCCGACCTACGGGCGAGCAGTACTTC